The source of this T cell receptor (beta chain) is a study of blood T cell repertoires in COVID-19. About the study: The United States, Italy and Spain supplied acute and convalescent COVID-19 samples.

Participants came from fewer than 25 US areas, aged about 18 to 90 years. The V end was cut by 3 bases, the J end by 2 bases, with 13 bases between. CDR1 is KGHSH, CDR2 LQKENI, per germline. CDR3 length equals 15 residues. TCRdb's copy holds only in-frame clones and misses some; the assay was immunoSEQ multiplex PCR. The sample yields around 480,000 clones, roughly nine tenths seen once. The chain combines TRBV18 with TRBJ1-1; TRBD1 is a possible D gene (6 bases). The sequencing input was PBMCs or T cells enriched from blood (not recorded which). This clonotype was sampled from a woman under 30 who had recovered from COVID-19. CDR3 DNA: TGTGCCAGCTCACCGAGGGGGGGAGGAAACACTGAAGCTTTCTTT. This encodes CASSPRGGGNTEAFF.